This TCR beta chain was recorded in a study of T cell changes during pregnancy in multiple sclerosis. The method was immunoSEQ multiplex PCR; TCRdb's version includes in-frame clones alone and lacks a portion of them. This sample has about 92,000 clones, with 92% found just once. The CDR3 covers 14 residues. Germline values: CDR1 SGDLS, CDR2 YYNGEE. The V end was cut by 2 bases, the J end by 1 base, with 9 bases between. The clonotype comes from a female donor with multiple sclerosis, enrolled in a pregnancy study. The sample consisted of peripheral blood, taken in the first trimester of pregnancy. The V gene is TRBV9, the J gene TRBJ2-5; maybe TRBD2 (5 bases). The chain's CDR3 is CASSVSGIQETQYF. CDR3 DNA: TGTGCCAGCAGCGTGAGCGGAATCCAAGAGACCCAGTACTTC.